The sequence of this T cell receptor (beta chain) was determined in a study of T-cell memory formation after mild COVID-19. Across the study: Clustering of TCRs was largely donor specific.

This clonotype has only a few counts. As yet, its antigen is unknown. Study outcomes and limitations: CM and EM subsets held most contracting CD4+ clones; EMRA held CD8+ ones. Some SARS-CoV-2-responding clones were already detected in memory before infection.

Via MiXCR, TCRdb re-called the 5' RACE reads, giving one row per CDR3 protein. This table has 85,000 to 130,000 distinct CDR3 sequences, 11% appearing once. V was trimmed by 5 bases and J by 2 bases, leaving 14 bases between them. CDR1 and CDR2 (germline): SGHRS, YFSETQ. CDR3 length: 14 amino acids. This TCR was sampled from a man between 18 and 29 years old who had mild COVID-19 (a few samples of this study predate the infection). Cell type and time point are not known. Source material: PBMCs or a T cell subset sorted from them (not recorded which). The chain couples TRBV5-1 to TRBJ2-7, with D uncertain. The CDR3 DNA is TGCGCCAGCAGTCCCCTCGGCAGGACCTACGAGCAGTACTTC. The encoded protein is CASSPLGRTYEQYF.